This TCR beta chain was obtained from a study of OX40 agonist ivuxolimab in advanced cancers. Study-wide background: Melanoma, hepatocellular carcinoma, head and neck or renal cell cancer occurred in dose-escalation patients.

Regarding this clone: The antigen remains unidentified.

Only in-frame clones appear in the TCRdb table, and some are missing; sequencing was by immunoSEQ multiplex PCR. The repertoire consists of 94,000 or so clones, with approximately 81% occurring once and the leading ten covering 0.95% to 1.2%. Trimming at V came to 2 bases and at J to 3 bases, leaving 6 bases not matched to a gene. CDR3 size: 15 residues. From germline, CDR1 is SQVTM and CDR2 ANQGSEA. Study conclusions and caveats: There were, on average, more expanded clones in CD8+ T cells than in CD4+.

This TCR was sampled from an adult with an advanced solid tumor such as melanoma, head and neck, liver or kidney cancer. The rearrangement links TRBV29-1 to TRBJ2-3; 9 bases are shared with TRBD2. The starting material was CD4+ or CD8+ T cells sorted from blood, obtained in a trial of the OX40 agonist ivuxolimab. This CDR3 is CSVEWGGGATDTQYF. DNA of the CDR3: TGCAGCGTTGAATGGGGCGGGGGGGCGACAGATACGCAGTATTTT.